This is a list of T cell receptor beta chains from one sample in a study of blood T cells in healthy people across ages. TCRdb re-analysed the 5' RACE reads in MiXCR, keeping a single row per CDR3 protein. The sample yields fewer than 700,000 distinct CDR3 sequences, approximately 40% seen once. Source material: blood. The source of these receptors is a man at least 80 years old in good health. Each CDR3 is given with its conserved first and last residue. Each record gives: J gene, clone size, V gene, D gene, CDR3 protein, CDR3 DNA. D genes are given only for firm matches. A row's size may be missing; if present it is once, few, many or a size class.

j_call: TRBJ2-5
clone_size: few
v_call: TRBV4-2
d_call: TRBD2
cdr3_aa: CASSQDGSGGAVGETQYF
cdr3_nt: TGTGCCAGCAGCCAAGATGGCAGCGGGGGGGCTGTAGGGGAGACCCAGTACTTC

j_call: TRBJ2-1
clone_size: few
v_call: TRBV28
d_call: TRBD2
cdr3_aa: CASRQSGGQFF
cdr3_nt: TGTGCCAGCAGACAAAGCGGGGGGCAGTTCTTC

j_call: TRBJ2-5
clone_size: .
v_call: TRBV7-3
d_call: TRBD2
cdr3_aa: CASSLGSGRGETQYF
cdr3_nt: TGTGCCAGCAGCTTGGGTAGCGGGAGGGGCGAGACCCAGTACTTC

j_call: TRBJ2-2
clone_size: .
v_call: TRBV5-6
d_call: .
cdr3_aa: CASSPTRNTGELFF
cdr3_nt: TGTGCCAGCAGCCCAACTCGGAACACCGGGGAGCTGTTTTTT

j_call: TRBJ2-2
clone_size: many
v_call: TRBV3-1
d_call: TRBD2
cdr3_aa: CASSPSGRAGTGELFF
cdr3_nt: TGTGCCAGCAGCCCTAGCGGGAGGGCCGGGACCGGGGAGCTGTTTTTT

j_call: TRBJ2-5
clone_size: .
v_call: TRBV24-1
d_call: .
cdr3_aa: CATSGAGQSIWETQYF
cdr3_nt: TGTGCCACCAGTGGTGCGGGACAGAGTATCTGGGAGACCCAGTACTTC

j_call: TRBJ2-3
clone_size: few
v_call: TRBV7-9
d_call: TRBD2
cdr3_aa: CASSPNPRLAGGATDTQYF
cdr3_nt: TGTGCCAGCAGCCCAAATCCTCGCTTAGCGGGGGGGGCGACAGATACGCAGTATTTT

j_call: TRBJ2-6
clone_size: .
v_call: TRBV20-1
d_call: .
cdr3_aa: CSASGASGANVLTF
cdr3_nt: TGCAGTGCTAGTGGGGCCTCAGGGGCCAACGTCCTGACTTTC

j_call: TRBJ2-3
clone_size: .
v_call: TRBV30
d_call: TRBD2
cdr3_aa: CAWSVPGRGGQYF
cdr3_nt: TGTGCCTGGAGTGTCCCAGGGCGGGGGGGGCAGTATTTT

j_call: TRBJ2-4
clone_size: many
v_call: TRBV14
d_call: TRBD1
cdr3_aa: CASSPGGASKNIQYF
cdr3_nt: TGTGCCAGCAGCCCAGGGGGCGCATCCAAAAACATTCAGTACTTC